The 27 T cell receptor beta chains listed next were all sequenced from one sample in a study of blood T cell repertoires in COVID-19 (dated by TCRdb to 2019 to 2021). Libraries were made using the immunoSEQ multiplex PCR assay. TCRdb holds this immuneACCESS table with in-frame rearrangements only. Some clones are missing; in checked studies, unresolved V genes explain under half, and the rest has no known cause. Present in this sample are 120,000 or so clones, just under 80% of which were seen just once. The ten biggest clones cover under 20% of the sample. The sequenced sample consisted of peripheral blood. The source of these receptors is a man aged 55 to 70 with active or convalescent COVID-19.

The chain links TRBV27 to TRBJ2-3, with TRBD1 as a possible D gene (5 bases). Germline-derived CDR1 and CDR2 are MNHEY and SMNVEV (reference sequence). V dropped 8 bases and J dropped 0 bases, with 12 bases sitting between them. CDR3 length: 14 amino acids. Here the CDR3 DNA reads TGTGCCAGCGGGTGGGGCTTGAGCACAGATACGCAGTATTTT. Residues: CASGWGLSTDTQYF.

The chain has TRBV27 and TRBJ2-7; 7 bases are a match to TRBD2. The junction had 24 bases not matched to a gene; V was cut back by 6 bases and J by 4 bases. CDR1 and CDR2 from the germline V gene are MNHEY and SMNVEV (reference sequence). The CDR3 consists of 19 residues. The CDR3 region has the DNA TGTGCCAGCAGGGAAAGACAGCGGATGGTTTTTGGGGGGGATTACGAGCAGTACTTC. Protein: CASRERQRMVFGGDYEQYF.

This clone has a single count. The chain recombines TRBV6-1 with TRBJ1-5; 7 positions agree with TRBD1. The CDR3 runs 14 residues. V was pared by 7 bases and J by 2 bases, with 5 bases of the junction left unmatched. In germline, CDR1 is MNHNS, CDR2 SASEGT. The DNA of the CDR3 is TGTGCCAGCAACAGAGGGACAGGCAATCAGCCCCAGCATTTT. It encodes CASNRGTGNQPQHF.

As DNA, the CDR3 is TGTGCCAGCAGTATGGGGGGCTCTGGAAACACCATATATTTT. It specifies CASSMGGSGNTIYF. The chain employs TRBV6-5 and TRBJ1-3; perhaps TRBD1 as D (5 bases). The CDR3 loop spans 14 amino acids. CDR1 and CDR2 from the germline V gene are MNHEY and SVGAGI. Between the trimmed V and J ends, which lost 5 bases and 0 bases, there was a span of 8 bases.

The V and J genes are TRBV5-1 and TRBJ2-5; the D gene is possibly TRBD2 (5 bases). Germline CDR1 reads SGHRS; CDR2 reads YFSETQ. The CDR3 is made up of 13 amino acids. Trimming took 2 bases from V and 2 from J, leaving 7 bases between them. The CDR3 DNA is TGCGCCAGCAGCTTCCCGGGACAAGAGACCCAGTACTTC. Its protein product is CASSFPGQETQYF.

The chain carries TRBV10-3 and TRBJ2-7; 8 positions match TRBD1. Germline lookup yields CDR1 ENHRY and CDR2 SYGVKD. The CDR3 consists of 14 residues. The V segment lost 4 bases and the J segment 5 bases; nucleotides outside the gene matches: 7. CDR3 loop: CAISVARGQDEQYF. The CDR3 region has the DNA TGTGCCATCAGTGTAGCCAGGGGGCAGGACGAGCAGTACTTC.

This sequence joins TRBV9 and TRBJ2-7; 10 bases map to TRBD2. There are 14 residues in the CDR3. Germline values: CDR1 SGDLS, CDR2 YYNGEE. V was pared by 4 bases and J by 5 bases, with 6 bases of the junction left unmatched. The chain's CDR3 is CASSPLAGENEQYF. The CDR3 coding sequence is TGTGCCAGCAGCCCCCTAGCGGGAGAGAACGAGCAGTACTTC. Full variable domain (outside the CDR3, taken from reference TRBV9 and TRBJ2-7): DSGVTQTPKHLITATGQRVTLRCSPRSGDLSVYWYQQSLDQGLQFLIQYYNGEERAKGNILERFSAQQFPDLHSELNLSSLELGDSALYFCASSPLAGENEQYFGPGTRLTVT.

This sequence joins TRBV5-4 and TRBJ2-3, with D possibly matching TRBD2 (5 bases). CDR1 is SGHNT and CDR2 is YYREEE in the germline V gene (reference sequence). With 1 base removed from V and 2 bases from J, the gap between germline ends came to 11 bases. The CDR3 has 15 amino acids. In DNA, the CDR3 is TGTGCCAGCAGCTTGTGGGCTAGCCCCACAGATACGCAGTATTTT. This sequence encodes CASSLWASPTDTQYF.

This chain links TRBV5-1 with TRBJ2-5; TRBD1 agrees at 9 bases. This CDR3 region has 16 residues. V was pared by 3 bases and J by 6 bases, with 12 bases of the junction left unmatched. Germline V lookup: CDR1 SGHRS, CDR2 YFSETQ. The CDR3 is CASSSDPGQGEKTQYF. The CDR3 nucleotides are TGCGCCAGCAGCTCAGATCCGGGACAGGGCGAAAAGACCCAGTACTTC.

A remark on this clone: Germline is not matched at one junction end, which may reflect a read error. This chain joins TRBV7-6 and TRBJ2-1; 12 bases agree with TRBD2. Per germline, CDR1 SGHVS and CDR2 FNYEAQ. The CDR3 is made up of 16 amino acids. CDR3 nucleotide sequence: TGTGCCAGCAGCTTAGGGCTCCGGACTAGCGGGACTTCCGAGGTCTTC. Translated, it gives CASSLGLRTSGTSEVF.

The genes are TRBV19 and TRBJ1-5, with 9 bases identical to TRBD1. Germline V CDR1 and CDR2: LNHDA, SQIVND (reference sequence). This CDR3 comprises 13 residues. Trimming removed 6 bases from V and 7 bases from J; junction bases left unmatched: 4. The CDR3 sequence: CASRGQGRQPQHF. The CDR3 region has the DNA TGTGCCAGTAGGGGACAGGGAAGGCAGCCCCAGCATTTT.

The V and J genes are TRBV4-3 and TRBJ2-3; 9 bases are shared with TRBD2. The CDR3 loop spans 18 amino acids. The ends lost 1 base at V and 6 bases at J; junction bases unmatched: 14. Germline assignment: CDR1 LGHNA and CDR2 YSLEER. CDR3 nucleotides: TGCGCCAGCAGCCAAGTGGTTTCGGGACTAGCACAATCCGATACGCAGTATTTT. This gives the protein CASSQVVSGLAQSDTQYF.

This clone was counted between two and nine times. The CDR3 loop reads CASTASVYNEQFF. The CDR3, as DNA: TGTGCCAGCACCGCATCGGTCTACAATGAGCAGTTCTTC. The gene calls are TRBV12-3 or TRBV12-4 and TRBJ2-1; D call uncertain. V gave up 7 bases and J gave up 3 bases, with 10 bases separating them. This CDR3 has 13 amino acids.

This chain links TRBV24-1 with TRBJ1-5; 7 bases line up with TRBD1. The CDR3 contains 15 residues. Germline CDR1 reads KGHDR; CDR2 reads SFDVKD. V lost 9 bases, J lost 4 bases, and 11 bases stayed unmatched. Here the CDR3 DNA reads TGTGCCACCCAAAGCGTAGGACAGGAAAATCAGCCCCAGCATTTT. Residues: CATQSVGQENQPQHF.

V gene TRBV3-1 (or the pseudogene TRBV3-2) combines with J gene TRBJ1-1, with D perhaps TRBD1 (5 bases). Trimming left V 2 bases short and J 3 bases short, with 7 bases between. This CDR3 contains 13 residues. Germline CDR1 is LGHDT and CDR2 is YNNKEL (reference sequence). CDR3 coding DNA: TGTGCCAGCAGCCAACGGGGGGACACTGAAGCTTTCTTT. This encodes CASSQRGDTEAFF.

V gene TRBV7-3 combines with J gene TRBJ2-3, with 8 bases fitting TRBD2. V gave up 4 bases and J gave up 6 bases; unmatched junction bases: 9. CDR1 is SGHTA and CDR2 is FQGTGA in the germline V gene. This CDR3 comprises 15 residues. In nucleotides, the CDR3 is TGTGCCAGCAGCTCGGGGGCCGGGACTAGGGATACGCAGTATTTT. This sequence encodes CASSSGAGTRDTQYF.

Comments on this clone: Given a much more abundant clone one base away, this may be a read error. The rearrangement joins TRBV7-9 to TRBJ2-7; D is ambiguous. CDR1 SEHNR and CDR2 FQNEAQ come from the germline V gene (reference sequence). Between the trimmed V and J ends, which lost 5 bases and 3 bases, there was a span of 5 bases. The CDR3 has 11 residues. CDR3: CASSRVYEQYF. CDR3 in DNA: TGTGCCAGCAGCCGGGTCTACGAGCAGTACTTC.

V gene TRBV7-9 combines with J gene TRBJ2-7, with 8 bases matching TRBD2. From germline, CDR1 is SEHNR and CDR2 FQNEAQ (reference sequence). The CDR3 contains 16 residues. V lost 5 bases and J lost 4; bases outside the gene matches: 13. The CDR3 reads CASSGEAAGAVYEQYF. In DNA form, the CDR3 reads TGTGCCAGCAGCGGAGAGGCAGCGGGAGCTGTTTACGAGCAGTACTTC.

V usage is TRBV29-1 and J usage is TRBJ2-1; 9 bases match TRBD2. Germline values: CDR1 SQVTM, CDR2 ANQGSEA. After removal of 6 bases from V and 6 bases from J, the junction contained 15 bases not matched to a gene. This CDR3 contains 16 residues. The CDR3 nucleotides read TGCAGCGTCATACCCTGGGCGGGAGGGGGAGGCAATGAGCAGTTCTTC. Its translation: CSVIPWAGGGGNEQFF.

V is TRBV5-1 and J is TRBJ1-5; D is uncertain. V was clipped by 2 bases and J by 7 bases, with 13 bases between them. This CDR3 region has 14 residues. Germline V gene lookup returns CDR1 SGHRS and CDR2 YFSETQ. The chain's CDR3 is CASSFDGRSQPQHF. For the CDR3, the DNA is TGCGCCAGCAGCTTCGACGGGAGGAGCCAGCCCCAGCATTTT.

The chain recombines TRBV18 with TRBJ2-3; possible D gene TRBD2, 6 bases. V shed 2 bases and J shed 0 bases, with 9 bases lying between them. This CDR3 has 15 residues. CDR1 is KGHSH, CDR2 LQKENI, per germline. CDR3 DNA: TGTGCCAGCTCACCAGGCGGGACGAGCACAGATACGCAGTATTTT. This translates into CASSPGGTSTDTQYF. The full variable domain, in which reference TRBV18 and TRBJ2-3 provide the parts outside the CDR3, is NAGVMQNPRHLVRRRGQEARLRCSPMKGHSHVYWYRQLPEEGLKFMVYLQKENIIDESGMPKERFSAEFPKEGPSILRIQQVVRGDSAAYFCASSPGGTSTDTQYFGPGTRLTVL.

CDR3 residues: CASSLVGGSQPQHF. The DNA of the CDR3 is TGTGCCAGCAGCCTCGTGGGGGGAAGTCAGCCCCAGCATTTT. V is TRBV5-5 and J is TRBJ1-5; D possibly corresponds to TRBD1 (5 bases). The CDR3 consists of 14 residues. With 4 bases removed from V and 6 bases from J, the gap between germline ends came to 14 bases. Germline V CDR1 and CDR2: SGHKS, YYEKEE (reference sequence).

This chain joins TRBV5-1 and TRBJ1-1, with D possibly matching TRBD1 (6 bases). The CDR3 is 15 amino acids. Trimming pared 0 bases from V and 1 base from J, leaving 10 bases between. Germline V lookup: CDR1 SGHRS, CDR2 YFSETQ. The CDR3 spells CASSLVAGANTEAFF. Here the CDR3 DNA reads TGCGCCAGCAGCTTGGTTGCAGGGGCGAACACTGAAGCTTTCTTT.

This clone was counted once. The chain carries TRBV7-2 and TRBJ2-7, with 7 bases fitting TRBD2. The CDR3 has 16 amino acids. V was clipped by 2 bases and J by 0 bases; unmatched bases: 7. CDR1 is SGHTA and CDR2 is FQGNSA in the germline V gene. CDR3 amino acids: CASSLRGGSSSYEQYF. The DNA for the CDR3 is TGTGCCAGCAGCTTAAGGGGCGGGAGTAGCTCCTACGAGCAGTACTTC. The full variable domain, in which reference TRBV7-2 and TRBJ2-7 provide the parts outside the CDR3, is GAGVSQSPSNKVTEKGKDVELRCDPISGHTALYWYRQSLGQGLEFLIYFQGNSAPDKSGLPSDRFSAERTGGSVSTLTIQRTQQEDSAVYLCASSLRGGSSSYEQYFGPGTRLTVT.

The V call is TRBV18, the J call TRBJ2-1; maybe TRBD2 (5 bases). Trimming pared 3 bases from V and 1 base from J, leaving 19 bases between. This CDR3 has 18 residues. The germline V gene has CDR1 KGHSH and CDR2 LQKENI. The CDR3 DNA reads as TGTGCCAGCTCACCCCTTGGAAACAGAGGGTTTTCCTACAATGAGCAGTTCTTC. It encodes CASSPLGNRGFSYNEQFF.

The chain couples TRBV7-2 to TRBJ2-1, with 10 bases matching TRBD2. This CDR3 comprises 15 residues. The V segment lost 1 base and the J segment 10 bases; nucleotides outside the gene matches: 7. Germline V gene data show CDR1 as SGHTA and CDR2 as FQGNSA. The CDR3: CASSLGGAGGDEQFF. The CDR3 nucleotides read TGTGCCAGCAGCTTAGGTGGAGCGGGAGGGGACGAGCAGTTCTTC.

As concerns this clone: Additional DNA sequences in this sample encode the identical CDR3. The chain recombines TRBV27 with TRBJ1-1; TRBD1 is a possible D gene (5 bases). The germline CDR1 and CDR2 sequences are MNHEY and SMNVEV (reference sequence). The V and J ends lost 6 bases and 1 base respectively, with 12 bases between them. The CDR3 spans 14 residues. The CDR3 nucleotides read TGTGCCAGCAGGACCGGACACACGAACACTGAAGCTTTCTTT. This sequence encodes CASRTGHTNTEAFF.